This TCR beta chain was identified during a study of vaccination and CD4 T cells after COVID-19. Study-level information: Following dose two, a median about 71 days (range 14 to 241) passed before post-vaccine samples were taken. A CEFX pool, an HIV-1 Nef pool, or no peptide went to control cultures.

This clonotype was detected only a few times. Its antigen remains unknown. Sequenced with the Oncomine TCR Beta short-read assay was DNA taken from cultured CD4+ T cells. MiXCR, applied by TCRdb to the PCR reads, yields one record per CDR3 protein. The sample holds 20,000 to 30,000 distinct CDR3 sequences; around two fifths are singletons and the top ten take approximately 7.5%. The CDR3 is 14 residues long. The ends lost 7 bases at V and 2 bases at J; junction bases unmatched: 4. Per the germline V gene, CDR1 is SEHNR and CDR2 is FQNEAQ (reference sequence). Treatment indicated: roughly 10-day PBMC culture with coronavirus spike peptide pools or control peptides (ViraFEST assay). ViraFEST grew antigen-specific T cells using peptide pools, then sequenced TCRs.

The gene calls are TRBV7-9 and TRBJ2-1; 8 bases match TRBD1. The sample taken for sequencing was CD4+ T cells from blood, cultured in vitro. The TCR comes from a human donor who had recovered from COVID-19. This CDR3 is CASKAGGAYNEQFF. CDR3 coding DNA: TGTGCCAGCAAGGCAGGGGGCGCCTACAATGAGCAGTTCTTC.